The clone carrying this T cell receptor beta chain has a single count. This sample was included in a study of blood T cell repertoires in COVID-19. Assay: immunoSEQ multiplex PCR; the TCRdb copy retains only in-frame clones and omits some. Of tens of thousands of clones listed, 85% to 90% are singletons. This CDR3 has 17 amino acids. Per germline, CDR1 LNHDA and CDR2 SQIVND (reference sequence). The trim removed 4 bases at V and 6 bases at J, leaving 7 bases unmatched. V is TRBV19 and J is TRBJ2-1; 15 nucleotides line up with TRBD2. The sequenced material came from peripheral blood. The sequence derives from a woman at least 80 years old with acute or convalescent COVID-19. The CDR3: CASSRGTSGRISNEQFF. CDR3 in DNA: TGTGCCAGTAGTAGGGGGACTAGCGGGAGGATAAGCAATGAGCAGTTCTTC.